This T cell receptor (beta chain) was identified during a study of CD8 T cells in ankylosing spondylitis. There are a few counts of this clonotype. Its antigen is not known. Trimming took 3 bases from V and 12 from J, leaving 3 bases between them. The CDR3 sequence is 9 residues long. Germline V lookup: CDR1 SGHTA, CDR2 FQGTGA. Regarding the study as a whole: Matched synovial fluid from ankylosing spondylitis patients was reported to be enriched for disease-linked clones.

The authors made TCR beta libraries by quantitative 5'-RACE with molecular barcodes. TCRdb reprocessed the 5' RACE reads with MiXCR, giving one entry per CDR3 protein. The sample comprises 150,000 or so distinct CDR3 sequences, 25% to 35% of which are singletons, and 4.5% to 6% rests with the top ten. This sequence originates from a male donor with ankylosing spondylitis. Material for sequencing was synovial fluid, either unsorted or a sorted T cell fraction (not recorded which). The rearrangement joins TRBV7-3 to TRBJ2-1, with D unresolved. The CDR3 DNA follows: TGTGCCAGCAGCTTTCGGCAGTTCTTC. Its protein is CASSFRQFF.